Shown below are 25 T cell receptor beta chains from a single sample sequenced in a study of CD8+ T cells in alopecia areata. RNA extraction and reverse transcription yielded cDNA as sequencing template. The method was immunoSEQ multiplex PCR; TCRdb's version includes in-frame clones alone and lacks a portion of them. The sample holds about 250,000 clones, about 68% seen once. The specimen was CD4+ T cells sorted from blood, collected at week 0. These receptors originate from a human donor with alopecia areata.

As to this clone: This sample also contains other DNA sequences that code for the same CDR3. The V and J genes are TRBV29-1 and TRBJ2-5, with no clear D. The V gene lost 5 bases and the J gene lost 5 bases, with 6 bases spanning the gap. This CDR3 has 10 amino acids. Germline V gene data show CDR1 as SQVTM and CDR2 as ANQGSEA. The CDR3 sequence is CSVRRETQYF. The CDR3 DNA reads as TGCAGCGTTCGACGGGAGACCCAGTACTTC.

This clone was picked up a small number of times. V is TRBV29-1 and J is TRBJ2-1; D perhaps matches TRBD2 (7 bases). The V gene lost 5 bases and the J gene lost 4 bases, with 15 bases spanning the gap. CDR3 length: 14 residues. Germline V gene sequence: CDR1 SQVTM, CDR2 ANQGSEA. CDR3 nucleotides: TGCAGCGTTAGTCGGGGGGCCCTGTACAATGAGCAGTTCTTC. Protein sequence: CSVSRGALYNEQFF.

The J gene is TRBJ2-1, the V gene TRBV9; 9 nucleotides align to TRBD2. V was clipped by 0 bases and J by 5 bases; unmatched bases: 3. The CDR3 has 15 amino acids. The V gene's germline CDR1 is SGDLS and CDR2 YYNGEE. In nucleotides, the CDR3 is TGTGCCAGCAGCGTAGGGACTAGCGTCAACAATGAGCAGTTCTTC. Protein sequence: CASSVGTSVNNEQFF.

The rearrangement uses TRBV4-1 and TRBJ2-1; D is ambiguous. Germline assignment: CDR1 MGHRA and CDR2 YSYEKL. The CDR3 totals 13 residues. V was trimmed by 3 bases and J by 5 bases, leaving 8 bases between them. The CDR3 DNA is TGCGCCAGCAGCCAGCCGCCGAACAATGAGCAGTTCTTC. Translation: CASSQPPNNEQFF.

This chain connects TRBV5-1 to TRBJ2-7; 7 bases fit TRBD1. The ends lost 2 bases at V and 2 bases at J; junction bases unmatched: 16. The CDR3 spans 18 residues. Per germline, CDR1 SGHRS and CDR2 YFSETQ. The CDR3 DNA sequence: TGCGCCAGCAGCTTCTACCCAGGGACAGAGGAATTAGCCTACGAGCAGTACTTC. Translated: CASSFYPGTEELAYEQYF.

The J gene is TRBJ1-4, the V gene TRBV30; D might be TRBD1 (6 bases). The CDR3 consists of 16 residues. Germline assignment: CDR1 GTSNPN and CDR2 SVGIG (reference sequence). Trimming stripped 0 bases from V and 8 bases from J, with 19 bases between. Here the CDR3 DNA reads TGTGCCTGGAGTGTACTGTTGGCAGGGGCCGGGGAAAAACTGTTTTTT. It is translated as CAWSVLLAGAGEKLFF.

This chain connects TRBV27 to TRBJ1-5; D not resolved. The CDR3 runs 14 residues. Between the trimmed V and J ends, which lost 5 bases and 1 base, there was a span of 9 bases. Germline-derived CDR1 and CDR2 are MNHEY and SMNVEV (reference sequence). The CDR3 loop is CASSIRRSNQPQHF. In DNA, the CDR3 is TGTGCCAGCAGTATACGACGGAGCAATCAGCCCCAGCATTTT.

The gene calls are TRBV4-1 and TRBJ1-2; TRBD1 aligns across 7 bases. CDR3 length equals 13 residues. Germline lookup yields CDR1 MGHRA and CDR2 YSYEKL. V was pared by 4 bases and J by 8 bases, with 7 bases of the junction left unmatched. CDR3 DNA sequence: TGCGCCAGCAGCCCCGGACAGGCCGTGGGCTACACCTTC. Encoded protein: CASSPGQAVGYTF.

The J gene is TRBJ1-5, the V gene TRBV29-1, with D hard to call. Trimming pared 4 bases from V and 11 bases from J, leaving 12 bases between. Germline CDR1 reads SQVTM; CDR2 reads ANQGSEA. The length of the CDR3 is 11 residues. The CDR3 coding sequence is TGCAGCGTTGCCGGGATCGGGGCCCAGCATTTT. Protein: CSVAGIGAQHF.

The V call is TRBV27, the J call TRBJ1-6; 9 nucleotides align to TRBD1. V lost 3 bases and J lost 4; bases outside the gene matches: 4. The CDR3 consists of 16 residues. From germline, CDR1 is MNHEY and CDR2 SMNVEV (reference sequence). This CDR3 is CASSFRDRVYNSPLHF. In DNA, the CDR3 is TGTGCCAGCAGTTTCAGGGACAGGGTGTATAATTCACCCCTCCACTTT.

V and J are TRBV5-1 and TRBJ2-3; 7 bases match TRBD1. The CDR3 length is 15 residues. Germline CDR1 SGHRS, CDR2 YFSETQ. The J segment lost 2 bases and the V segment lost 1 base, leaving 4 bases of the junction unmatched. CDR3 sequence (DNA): TGCGCCAGCAGCTTGCAGGGGGTTGACACAGATACGCAGTATTTT. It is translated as CASSLQGVDTDTQYF.

The CDR3 DNA reads TGTGCCTGGAGTGTGGTAGCGGGGGCTCTCGGGGAGCTGTTTTTT. Its protein is CAWSVVAGALGELFF. This rearrangement joins TRBV30 to TRBJ2-2; 9 nucleotides align to TRBD2. After removal of 0 bases from V and 7 bases from J, the junction contained 6 bases not matched to a gene. CDR3 length equals 15 residues. Germline V gene lookup returns CDR1 GTSNPN and CDR2 SVGIG (reference sequence).

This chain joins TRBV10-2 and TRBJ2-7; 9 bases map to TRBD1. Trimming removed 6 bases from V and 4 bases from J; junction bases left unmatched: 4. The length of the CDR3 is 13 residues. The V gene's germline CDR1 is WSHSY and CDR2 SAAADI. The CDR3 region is CASRTGQGYEQYF. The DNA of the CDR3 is TGCGCCAGCAGGACCGGACAGGGGTACGAGCAGTACTTC.

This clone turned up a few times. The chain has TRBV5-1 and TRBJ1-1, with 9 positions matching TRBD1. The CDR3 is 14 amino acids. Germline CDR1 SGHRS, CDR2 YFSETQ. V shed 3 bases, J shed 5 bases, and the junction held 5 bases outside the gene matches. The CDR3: CASSYGQGSTEAFF. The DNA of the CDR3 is TGCGCCAGCAGCTACGGACAGGGGAGTACTGAAGCTTTCTTT. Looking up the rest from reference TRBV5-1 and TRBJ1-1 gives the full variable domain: KAGVTQTPRYLIKTRGQQVTLSCSPISGHRSVSWYQQTPGQGLQFLFEYFSETQRNKGNFPGRFSGRQFSNSRSEMNVSTLELGDSALYLCASSYGQGSTEAFFGQGTRLTVV.

The CDR3 coding sequence is TGTGCCTGGAGTGGACACCCCGAGAACACTGAAGCTTTCTTT. Residues: CAWSGHPENTEAFF. The V gene is TRBV30, the J gene TRBJ1-1, with D unclear. The CDR3 loop spans 14 amino acids. Per the germline V gene, CDR1 is GTSNPN and CDR2 is SVGIG (reference sequence). Trimming shortened V by 1 base and J by 1 base, and 10 bases separated the two germline ends.

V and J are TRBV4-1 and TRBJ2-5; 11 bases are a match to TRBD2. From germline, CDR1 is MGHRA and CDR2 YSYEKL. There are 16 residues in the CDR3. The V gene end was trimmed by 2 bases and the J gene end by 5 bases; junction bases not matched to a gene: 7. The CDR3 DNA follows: TGCGCCAGCAGCCAACGGCTAGCGGGGGGCCTGGAGACCCAGTACTTC. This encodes CASSQRLAGGLETQYF.

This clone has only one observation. In DNA, the CDR3 is TGTGCCAGCAGCATAGCGGGTCCGGAGACCCAGTACTTC. Its protein product is CASSIAGPETQYF. The chain has TRBV9 and TRBJ2-5; TRBD2 matches at 7 bases. The CDR3 extends over 13 amino acids. V shed 4 bases and J 5 bases; nucleotides not matched to a gene: 5. The germline gives CDR1 SGDLS, CDR2 YYNGEE.

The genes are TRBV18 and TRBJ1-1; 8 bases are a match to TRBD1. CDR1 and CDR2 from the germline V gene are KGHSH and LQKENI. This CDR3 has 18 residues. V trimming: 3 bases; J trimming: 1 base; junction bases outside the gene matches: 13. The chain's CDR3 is CASSPYPPTGVRNTEAFF. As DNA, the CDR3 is TGTGCCAGCTCACCGTACCCCCCGACAGGGGTTAGGAACACTGAAGCTTTCTTT.

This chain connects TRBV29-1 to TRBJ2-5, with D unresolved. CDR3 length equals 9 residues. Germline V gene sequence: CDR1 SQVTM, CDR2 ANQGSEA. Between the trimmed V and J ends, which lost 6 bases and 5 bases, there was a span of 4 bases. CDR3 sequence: CSVSETQYF. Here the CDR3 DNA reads TGCAGCGTCAGCGAGACCCAGTACTTC.

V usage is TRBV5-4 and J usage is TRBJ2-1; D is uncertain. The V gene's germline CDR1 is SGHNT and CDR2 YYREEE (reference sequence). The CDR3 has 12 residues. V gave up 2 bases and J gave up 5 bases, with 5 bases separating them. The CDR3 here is CASSFVNNEQFF. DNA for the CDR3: TGTGCCAGCAGCTTCGTCAACAATGAGCAGTTCTTC.

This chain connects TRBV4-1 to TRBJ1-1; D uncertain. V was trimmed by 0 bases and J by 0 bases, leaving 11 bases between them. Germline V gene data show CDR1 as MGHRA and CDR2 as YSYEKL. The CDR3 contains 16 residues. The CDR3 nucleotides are TGCGCCAGCAGCCAAGATGTTCGGCGGATGAACACTGAAGCTTTCTTT. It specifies CASSQDVRRMNTEAFF.

The DNA of the CDR3 is TGTGCCAGCAGTGCGGGACGGCTGAACACTGAAGCTTTCTTT. Protein product: CASSAGRLNTEAFF. The chain links TRBV2 to TRBJ1-1; D might be TRBD1 (5 bases). The CDR3 has 14 amino acids. The germline V and J ends were trimmed by 4 bases and 0 bases, with 9 bases remaining between them. Germline values: CDR1 SNHLY, CDR2 FYNNEI.

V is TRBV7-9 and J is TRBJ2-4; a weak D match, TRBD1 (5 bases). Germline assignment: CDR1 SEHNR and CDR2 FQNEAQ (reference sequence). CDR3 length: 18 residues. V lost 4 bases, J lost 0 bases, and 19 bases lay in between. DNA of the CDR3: TGTGCCAGCAGCTCCCCGCCCATTGGACATCTAGCCAAAAACATTCAGTACTTC. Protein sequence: CASSSPPIGHLAKNIQYF.

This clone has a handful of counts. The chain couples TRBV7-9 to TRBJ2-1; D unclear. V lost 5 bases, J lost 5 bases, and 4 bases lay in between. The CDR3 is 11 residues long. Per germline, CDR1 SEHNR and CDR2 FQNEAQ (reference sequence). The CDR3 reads CASSTHNEQFF. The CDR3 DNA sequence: TGTGCCAGCAGCACCCACAATGAGCAGTTCTTC.

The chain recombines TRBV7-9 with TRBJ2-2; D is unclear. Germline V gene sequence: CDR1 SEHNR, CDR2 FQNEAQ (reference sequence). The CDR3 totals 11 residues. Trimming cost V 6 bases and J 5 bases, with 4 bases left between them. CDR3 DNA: TGTGCCAGCAGTCCAACCGGGGAGCTGTTTTTT. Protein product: CASSPTGELFF.